The 5 T cell receptor beta chains reported below all come from one sample, sequenced in a study of OX40 agonist ivuxolimab in advanced cancers. The assay was immunoSEQ multiplex PCR, and TCRdb's table has in-frame clones only and misses some. The profile shows 100,000 to 150,000 clones, about nine tenths of them singletons. Sample: CD4+ or CD8+ T cells sorted from blood, taken in a trial of the OX40 agonist ivuxolimab. The receptors here all came from an adult with an advanced solid tumor such as melanoma, head and neck, liver or kidney cancer.

The CDR3 sequence: CASSPQGGGEKLFF. CDR3 sequence (DNA): TGCGCCAGCAGTCCTCAGGGCGGTGGGGAAAAACTGTTTTTT. J is TRBJ1-4 and V is TRBV10-2, with D maybe TRBD1 (5 bases). CDR1 is WSHSY, CDR2 SAAADI, per germline. The CDR3 is 14 residues long. V gave up 5 bases and J gave up 8 bases, with 15 bases separating them.

The V gene is TRBV7-8, the J gene TRBJ2-5; TRBD2 matches 9 bases. V was clipped by 4 bases and J by 2 bases; unmatched bases: 5. Germline assignment: CDR1 SGHVS and CDR2 FQNEAQ. There are 15 residues in the CDR3. CDR3 DNA sequence: TGTGCCAGCAGCTCATTACTAGCGGGTCAAGAGACCCAGTACTTC. Its protein product is CASSSLLAGQETQYF.

The rearrangement uses TRBV5-6 and TRBJ1-2, with D unclear. CDR1 is SGHDT and CDR2 is YYEEEE in the germline V gene. The CDR3 consists of 12 residues. Trimming pared 3 bases from V and 5 bases from J, leaving 8 bases between. CDR3 protein: CASSWAGYGYTF. CDR3 in DNA: TGTGCCAGCAGCTGGGCGGGGTATGGCTACACCTTC.

This sequence joins TRBV5-1 and TRBJ1-2, with a tentative D call TRBD1 (6 bases). The CDR3 is made up of 12 amino acids. CDR1 and CDR2 from the germline V gene are SGHRS and YFSETQ. V was trimmed by 6 bases and J by 8 bases, leaving 14 bases between them. This CDR3 is CASTSTGLGYTF. CDR3 coding DNA: TGCGCCAGCACCTCCACAGGGCTGGGCTACACCTTC.

The rearrangement uses TRBV5-1 and TRBJ2-2; 10 bases match TRBD1. Germline V gene lookup returns CDR1 SGHRS and CDR2 YFSETQ. Trimming cost V 9 bases and J 7 bases; bases outside gene matches: 12. The CDR3 spans 15 residues. The CDR3 sequence is CATTAGQGDVGELFF. The CDR3 coding sequence is TGCGCCACCACGGCCGGACAGGGGGATGTCGGGGAGCTGTTTTTT.